The sequence of this T cell receptor (beta chain) was determined in a study of cytomegalovirus exposure and HLA in healthy donors. This clone was picked up one time. Antigen unknown. A much larger clone sits a single nucleotide away, making a read error possible. From the roughly 110-subject validation cohort, which was separate from the roughly 680-subject first cohort, the donors were drawn. Notes on the study in general: Cytomegalovirus-associated TCR beta chains were listed, numbering over 150.

Germline CDR1 reads SGDLS; CDR2 reads YYNGEE. The CDR3 totals 13 residues. V shed 0 bases and J shed 2 bases, with 6 bases lying between them. The assay was immunoSEQ multiplex PCR, and TCRdb's table has in-frame clones only and misses some. The sample holds fewer than 200,000 clones, less than 85% seen once. This TCR came from a young man in good health and CMV-seropositive. This chain uses TRBV9 with TRBJ2-7; possibly TRBD2 for D (6 bases). Sequencing input: PBMCs. CDR3 DNA sequence: TGTGCCAGCAGCGTAGCGGGGGCCTACGAGCAGTACTTC. This gives the protein CASSVAGAYEQYF.